This T cell receptor beta chain was sequenced in a study of sequential checkpoint blockade in melanoma. Study background: DNA from around 87 pretreatment tumor samples underwent TCRβ immunosequencing.

V lost 0 bases to trimming and J lost 0 bases, with 9 bases between them. The CDR3 sequence is 15 residues long. Germline CDR1 reads LNHDA; CDR2 reads SQIVND (reference sequence). The treatment here: randomized to nivolumab then ipilimumab (arm A) or the reverse (arm B). Produced via immunoSEQ multiplex PCR; TCRdb's table is partial and in-frame only. Found here are fewer than 4,500 clones, about 18% of them singletons; the top ten hold more than 12%. The clonotype originates from a human donor with melanoma. The sequencing here drew on tumor tissue (inferred from file names), taken from a patient given nivolumab and ipilimumab in sequence. The chain joins TRBV19 to TRBJ2-7; D ambiguous. CDR3 in amino acids: CASSIELAASYEQYF. DNA of the CDR3: TGTGCCAGTAGTATAGAACTCGCGGCCTCCTACGAGCAGTACTTC.